Following are 32 T cell receptor beta chains from one sample sequenced in a study of cytomegalovirus exposure and HLA in healthy donors. The PCR had 60 Vbeta and 13 Jbeta primers. Repertoires were generated with immunoSEQ multiplex PCR, while TCRdb's copy carries only in-frame clones and drops some. The sample has some 120,000 clones. Input material: PBMCs. All receptors come from a young man in good health and CMV-seronegative.

The chain has TRBV9 and TRBJ2-1, with 13 bases that match TRBD2. Germline values: CDR1 SGDLS, CDR2 YYNGEE. This CDR3 has 15 residues. Trimming cost V 3 bases and J 7 bases; bases outside gene matches: 4. Here the CDR3 reads CASSGGTSGENEQFF. The CDR3 nucleotides read TGTGCCAGCAGCGGCGGGACTAGCGGGGAAAATGAGCAGTTCTTC.

The rearrangement links TRBV11-2 to TRBJ2-7, with D unclear. The CDR3 covers 11 residues. CDR1 SGHAT and CDR2 FQNNGV come from the germline V gene. Trimming left V 1 base short and J 7 bases short, with 5 bases between. The CDR3 region is CASSLVLEQYF. DNA for the CDR3: TGTGCCAGCAGCTTAGTACTTGAGCAGTACTTC. Full variable domain (outside the CDR3, taken from reference TRBV11-2 and TRBJ2-7): EAGVAQSPRYKIIEKRQSVAFWCNPISGHATLYWYQQILGQGPKLLIQFQNNGVVDDSQLPKDRFSAERLKGVDSTLKIQPAKLEDSAVYLCASSLVLEQYFGPGTRLTVT.

The chain has TRBV4-2 and TRBJ1-2, with D uncertain. CDR3 length equals 16 residues. The V end was cut by 0 bases, the J end by 5 bases, with 16 bases between. The V gene's germline CDR1 is LGHNA and CDR2 YNFKEQ. The CDR3 region is CASSQDRIAAFYGYTF. CDR3 DNA: TGTGCCAGCAGCCAAGATCGGATAGCCGCCTTTTATGGCTACACCTTC.

The chain has TRBV4-2 and TRBJ2-3, with D maybe TRBD2 (6 bases). CDR1 and CDR2 (germline): LGHNA, YNFKEQ. The CDR3 is made up of 14 amino acids. V shed 6 bases and J shed 4 bases, with 14 bases lying between them. The CDR3 sequence is CASSPGLGSDTQYF. The CDR3 DNA is TGTGCCAGCAGTCCGGGACTGGGGTCAGATACGCAGTATTTT.

The chain uses TRBV30 and TRBJ2-7, with no clear D. The ends were cut back, 3 bases at V and 4 bases at J, with 7 bases in the middle. CDR1 is GTSNPN, CDR2 SVGIG, per germline (reference sequence). This CDR3 is built from 11 residues. The CDR3 sequence is CAWSSVYEQYF. CDR3 sequence (DNA): TGTGCCTGGAGCAGCGTATACGAGCAGTACTTC.

V is TRBV5-8 and J is TRBJ2-1, with 13 bases that match TRBD2. Germline lookup yields CDR1 SGHTS and CDR2 YDEGEE. The CDR3 is 15 residues long. With 4 bases clipped from V and 10 bases from J, the junction kept 8 bases outside the gene matches. The CDR3 DNA sequence: TGTGCCAGCAGCCGGGGACTAGCGGGAACCGGGGAGCAGTTCTTC. Translating it yields CASSRGLAGTGEQFF.

The chain links TRBV10-3 to TRBJ2-7, with 13 bases lining up with TRBD2. The ends lost 4 bases at V and 4 bases at J; junction bases unmatched: 7. There are 16 residues in the CDR3. Germline V gene data show CDR1 as ENHRY and CDR2 as SYGVKD. This chain's CDR3 is CAISVTRTSGGYEQYF. For the CDR3, the DNA is TGTGCCATCAGTGTGACGAGGACTAGCGGGGGTTACGAGCAGTACTTC.

The chain carries TRBV9 and TRBJ2-1; 9 nucleotides line up with TRBD1. CDR3 length: 14 amino acids. V lost 7 bases and J lost 1; bases outside the gene matches: 3. The germline CDR1 and CDR2 sequences are SGDLS and YYNGEE. The CDR3 DNA follows: TGTGCCAGCGGCGGGACAGGGTCCTACAATGAGCAGTTCTTC. Protein: CASGGTGSYNEQFF.

This rearrangement joins TRBV29-1 to TRBJ2-1; D might be TRBD2 (6 bases). This CDR3 spans 12 amino acids. V dropped 7 bases and J dropped 6 bases, with 13 bases sitting between them. Germline CDR1 SQVTM, CDR2 ANQGSEA. The CDR3 region is CSADAGLNEQFF. The CDR3 DNA reads as TGCAGCGCAGACGCGGGGCTCAATGAGCAGTTCTTC.

The rearrangement joins TRBV2 to TRBJ2-7; 11 bases align to TRBD2. The V and J ends lost 9 bases and 0 bases, in that order; junction bases with no gene match: 4. The V gene's germline CDR1 is SNHLY and CDR2 FYNNEI. This CDR3 spans 14 amino acids. CDR3 bases: TGTGCCAGATCCGGGACTAGCGGCTCCTACGAGCAGTACTTC. Its translation: CARSGTSGSYEQYF.

This chain uses TRBV28 with TRBJ1-3; D might be TRBD1 (5 bases). The CDR3 extends over 16 amino acids. The germline V gene encodes CDR1 MDHEN and CDR2 SYDVKM. V was pared by 4 bases and J by 1 base, with 14 bases between. The CDR3 bases are TGTGCCAGCAGTTCCGGGGGGGTAACGTCTGGAAACACCATATATTTT. It is translated as CASSSGGVTSGNTIYF.

This sequence joins TRBV19 and TRBJ2-7, with 8 positions matching TRBD1. This CDR3 has 14 residues. V lost 5 bases and J lost 0; bases outside the gene matches: 3. Germline loops: CDR1 LNHDA, CDR2 SQIVND (reference sequence). The CDR3 region is CASSPDRDSYEQYF. DNA for the CDR3: TGTGCCAGTAGTCCGGACAGGGACTCCTACGAGCAGTACTTC.

The CDR3 protein is CAWSDGGYQETQYF. CDR3 nucleotide sequence: TGTGCCTGGAGTGACGGGGGGTACCAAGAGACCCAGTACTTC. The chain recombines TRBV30 with TRBJ2-5; 7 bases are shared with TRBD2. CDR1 GTSNPN and CDR2 SVGIG come from the germline V gene (reference sequence). After removal of 1 base from V and 0 bases from J, the junction contained 2 bases not matched to a gene. The CDR3 covers 14 residues.

V gene TRBV18 combines with J gene TRBJ1-1; D call uncertain. Germline CDR1 KGHSH, CDR2 LQKENI. The ends were cut back, 6 bases at V and 0 bases at J, with 8 bases in the middle. The length of the CDR3 is 13 residues. The CDR3 DNA follows: TGTGCCAGCTCGTTAGAATTGAACACTGAAGCTTTCTTT. It translates to CASSLELNTEAFF.

This chain connects TRBV7-3 to TRBJ2-2; 12 nucleotides line up with TRBD2. After removal of 5 bases from V and 5 bases from J, the junction contained 3 bases not matched to a gene. The CDR3 spans 15 residues. Per the germline V gene, CDR1 is SGHTA and CDR2 is FQGTGA. The CDR3 spells CASSPSGGGTGELFF. The CDR3 region has the DNA TGTGCCAGCAGCCCTAGCGGGGGGGGTACCGGGGAGCTGTTTTTT.

The chain links TRBV2 to TRBJ2-3; D is possibly TRBD2 (6 bases). The germline CDR1 and CDR2 sequences are SNHLY and FYNNEI. This CDR3 spans 14 amino acids. Trimming shortened V by 3 bases and J by 1 base, and 8 bases separated the two germline ends. The CDR3 sequence is CASSEEGRTDTQYF. The CDR3 region has the DNA TGTGCCAGCAGTGAGGAGGGACGCACAGATACGCAGTATTTT. The full variable domain, with the rest looked up from reference TRBV2 and TRBJ2-3, is EPEVTQTPSHQVTQMGQEVILRCVPISNHLYFYWYRQILGQKVEFLVSFYNNEISEKSEIFDDQFSVERPDGSNFTLKIRSTKLEDSAMYFCASSEEGRTDTQYFGPGTRLTVL.

The chain has TRBV9 and TRBJ2-1; 8 bases line up with TRBD2. This CDR3 region has 17 residues. Trimming cost V 1 base and J 9 bases; bases outside gene matches: 15. Germline V CDR1 and CDR2: SGDLS, YYNGEE. The CDR3 sequence: CASSVSPPLAGGAEQFF. The CDR3 bases are TGTGCCAGCAGCGTAAGCCCTCCACTGGCGGGAGGAGCTGAGCAGTTCTTC.

The chain carries TRBV5-1 and TRBJ2-4, with TRBD1 matching over 9 bases. The germline V gene encodes CDR1 SGHRS and CDR2 YFSETQ. V gave up 2 bases and J gave up 0 bases; unmatched junction bases: 6. This CDR3 contains 17 residues. The CDR3 bases are TGCGCCAGCAGCTTCGGGCAGACAGGGGGAGCCAAAAACATTCAGTACTTC. This encodes CASSFGQTGGAKNIQYF.

The chain combines TRBV18 with TRBJ2-1, with D possibly matching TRBD2 (6 bases). Germline assignment: CDR1 KGHSH and CDR2 LQKENI. The CDR3 sequence is 13 residues long. The V end was cut by 5 bases, the J end by 4 bases, with 9 bases between. CDR3 sequence: CASSAGTYNEQFF. CDR3 bases: TGTGCCAGCTCAGCCGGGACTTACAATGAGCAGTTCTTC.

In nucleotides, the CDR3 is TGTGCCAGCAGCCCTCGCGGCAATCAGCCCCAGCATTTT. This sequence encodes CASSPRGNQPQHF. J is TRBJ1-5 and V is TRBV7-2; D is unresolved. V lost 5 bases and J lost 2, with 7 bases in between. The CDR3 has 13 amino acids. The germline V gene encodes CDR1 SGHTA and CDR2 FQGNSA.

The chain links TRBV6-4 to TRBJ2-3, with 8 bases matching TRBD2. The germline CDR1 and CDR2 sequences are MRHNA and SNTAGT. Unmatched junction bases numbered 3, after V lost 4 bases and J lost 3 bases. CDR3 length: 14 amino acids. CDR3 amino acids: CASSVASGTDTQYF. In DNA form, the CDR3 reads TGTGCCAGCAGTGTTGCTAGCGGGACAGATACGCAGTATTTT.

The chain recombines TRBV18 with TRBJ2-7; D may be TRBD2 (6 bases). The V end lost 0 bases, the J end lost 5 bases, and 11 bases lay between the germline ends. The CDR3 totals 14 residues. CDR1 is KGHSH and CDR2 is LQKENI in the germline V gene. The CDR3 here is CASSPPGSGNEQYF. The CDR3 DNA reads as TGTGCCAGCTCACCACCCGGGAGCGGCAACGAGCAGTACTTC. The full variable domain, completed using reference TRBV18 and TRBJ2-7, is NAGVMQNPRHLVRRRGQEARLRCSPMKGHSHVYWYRQLPEEGLKFMVYLQKENIIDESGMPKERFSAEFPKEGPSILRIQQVVRGDSAAYFCASSPPGSGNEQYFGPGTRLTVT.

The chain combines TRBV13 with TRBJ2-5; a possible D gene is TRBD2 (7 bases). CDR3 length: 14 amino acids. Trimming took 5 bases from V and 4 from J, leaving 14 bases between them. CDR1 and CDR2 (germline): PRHDT, FYEKMQ (reference sequence). DNA for the CDR3: TGTGCCAGCAGCAGGGGGGGAGGTACAGAGACCCAGTACTTC. Translation gives CASSRGGGTETQYF. Drawing the rest from reference TRBV13 and TRBJ2-5, the complete variable domain is AAGVIQSPRHLIKEKRETATLKCYPIPRHDTVYWYQQGPGQDPQFLISFYEKMQSDKGSIPDRFSAQQFSDYHSELNMSSLELGDSALYFCASSRGGGTETQYFGPGTRLLVL.

The chain is built from TRBV27 and TRBJ1-4, with D tentatively TRBD1 (6 bases). The CDR3 extends over 14 amino acids. Between the trimmed V and J ends, which lost 4 bases and 7 bases, there was a span of 13 bases. Looked up from germline, CDR1 is MNHEY and CDR2 is SMNVEV (reference sequence). CDR3 DNA: TGTGCCAGCAGTTACAGGGAGAGTAGTGAAAAACTGTTTTTT. It codes for CASSYRESSEKLFF.

The CDR3 nucleotides read TGTGCCTGGAGTATTGCGGAAAGTTTTCGAGTCGTC. Its translation: CAWSIAESFRVV. This rearrangement joins TRBV30 to TRBJ2-7; D ambiguous. The CDR3 is 12 amino acids. Germline V gene lookup returns CDR1 GTSNPN and CDR2 SVGIG (reference sequence).

A note on this clone: At one end the junction does not follow the germline gene, possibly because of a read error. The V gene is TRBV7-7, the J gene TRBJ2-1; the match to TRBD2 covers 10 bases. Germline assignment: CDR1 SSHAT and CDR2 FNYEAQ (reference sequence). This CDR3 spans 16 amino acids. The CDR3 bases are TGTGCTAGCAGCTCACTAGCGGGGCAATCCTACAATGAGCAGTTCTTC. As protein: CASSSLAGQSYNEQFF.

The rearrangement joins TRBV29-1 to TRBJ2-7; the match to TRBD1 covers 11 bases. V lost 6 bases and J lost 4; bases outside the gene matches: 8. The CDR3 is made up of 14 amino acids. Germline-derived CDR1 and CDR2 are SQVTM and ANQGSEA. The CDR3 loop is CSVGGQGALYEQYF. The CDR3 DNA is TGCAGCGTCGGTGGACAGGGGGCATTATACGAGCAGTACTTC.

The J gene is TRBJ2-3, the V gene TRBV6-5; D perhaps matches TRBD1 (6 bases). The germline V gene has CDR1 MNHEY and CDR2 SVGAGI. The CDR3 spans 14 residues. Trimming removed 6 bases from V and 3 bases from J, with 13 bases in between. The CDR3 region is CASSGTRETDTQYF. The CDR3 DNA is TGTGCCAGCAGCGGGACAAGGGAAACAGATACGCAGTATTTT.

The chain links TRBV7-3 to TRBJ1-2; D not resolved. Germline values: CDR1 SGHTA, CDR2 FQGTGA. This CDR3 region has 13 residues. V was clipped by 2 bases and J by 8 bases, with 12 bases between them. The CDR3: CASSLDPSGGYTF. The CDR3 coding sequence is TGTGCCAGCAGCTTAGATCCCTCGGGAGGCTACACCTTC.

The DNA of the CDR3 is TGTGCCATCTCTCTGGGGCCGCAGTCTGGGGCCAACGTCCTGACTTTC. As protein: CAISLGPQSGANVLTF. The V call is TRBV10-3, the J call TRBJ2-6; D may be TRBD1 (5 bases). The germline V gene encodes CDR1 ENHRY and CDR2 SYGVKD. The CDR3 contains 16 residues. With 8 bases removed from V and 1 base from J, the gap between germline ends came to 15 bases.

This rearrangement joins TRBV7-3 to TRBJ1-1; D uncertain. The germline gives CDR1 SGHTA, CDR2 FQGTGA. Trimming cost V 5 bases and J 4 bases, with 14 bases left between them. This CDR3 region has 14 residues. The CDR3 DNA is TGTGCCAGCAGCCTCGGCCATTGGAGCACTGAAGCTTTCTTT. Its protein is CASSLGHWSTEAFF.

The J gene is TRBJ1-5, the V gene TRBV6-6, with 8 positions matching TRBD1. The germline gives CDR1 MNHNY, CDR2 SVGAGI (reference sequence). The CDR3 has 15 residues. The trim removed 2 bases at V and 3 bases at J, leaving 3 bases unmatched. CDR3 protein: CASSYTGQDNQPQHF. The CDR3 region has the DNA TGTGCCAGCAGTTACACGGGACAGGACAATCAGCCCCAGCATTTT.